Listed below are T cell receptor beta chains from one sample, sequenced in a study of blood T cell repertoires in COVID-19. Assay used: immunoSEQ multiplex PCR; TCRdb lists only in-frame clones, some missing. The sample lists a few hundred thousand clones; around nine tenths were seen once. Sequences were obtained from PBMCs or T cells enriched from blood (not recorded which). The receptors derive from a woman aged 18-30 years who had been exposed to COVID-19. Both conserved end residues are part of each CDR3. A D gene is named only where the DNA matches it firmly. Clone size is shown for a subset of rows, as once, few, many or a class of expanded clone.

cdr3_aa: CASSLSVASGYTGELFF
cdr3_nt: TGTGCCAGCAGTTTATCGGTGGCTAGCGGCTACACCGGGGAGCTGTTTTTT
clone_size: -
j_call: TRBJ2-2
d_call: TRBD2
v_call: TRBV28

cdr3_aa: CASSQGLTSGLPEQFF
cdr3_nt: TGCGCCAGCAGCCAAGGGCTGACTAGCGGTTTGCCCGAGCAGTTCTTC
clone_size: -
j_call: TRBJ2-1
d_call: TRBD2
v_call: TRBV4-3

cdr3_aa: CASSPTGIRNQPQHF
cdr3_nt: TGTGCCAGCAGCCCAACAGGGATAAGGAATCAGCCCCAGCATTTT
clone_size: -
j_call: TRBJ1-5
d_call: -
v_call: TRBV27

cdr3_aa: CASSQERLSSYEQYF
cdr3_nt: TGCGCCAGCAGCCAAGAGAGGCTAAGCTCCTACGAGCAGTACTTC
clone_size: -
j_call: TRBJ2-7
d_call: -
v_call: TRBV4-3

cdr3_aa: CASSLGLSGTINEQFF
cdr3_nt: TGTGCCAGCAGCTTGGGTCTGTCAGGGACTATCAATGAGCAGTTCTTC
clone_size: -
j_call: TRBJ2-1
d_call: TRBD2
v_call: TRBV5-6

cdr3_aa: CASSQRRDGLNEKLFF
cdr3_nt: TGTGCCAGCAGCCAACGGAGAGACGGATTAAATGAAAAACTGTTTTTT
clone_size: -
j_call: TRBJ1-4
d_call: -
v_call: TRBV3-1/TRBV3-2

cdr3_aa: CATRDNSAYEQYF
cdr3_nt: TGTGCCACCCGAGACAATTCAGCCTACGAGCAGTACTTC
clone_size: once
j_call: TRBJ2-7
d_call: -
v_call: TRBV15

cdr3_aa: CASSQTGTGKSPLHF
cdr3_nt: TGTGCCAGCAGCCAGACCGGGACAGGGAAATCACCCCTCCACTTT
clone_size: few
j_call: TRBJ1-6
d_call: TRBD1
v_call: TRBV14

cdr3_aa: CASSLEGGSGDTQYF
cdr3_nt: TGCGCCAGCAGCTTGGAAGGGGGCAGTGGAGATACGCAGTATTTT
clone_size: -
j_call: TRBJ2-3
d_call: TRBD1
v_call: TRBV5-1

cdr3_aa: CASSVRTGSYTEAFF
cdr3_nt: TGCGCCAGCAGCGTACGTACCGGGTCCTACACTGAAGCTTTCTTT
clone_size: -
j_call: TRBJ1-1
d_call: -
v_call: TRBV5-1

cdr3_aa: CASSPGTSGRGEQFF
cdr3_nt: TGTGCCAGCAGCCCCGGGACTAGCGGGAGAGGTGAGCAGTTCTTC
clone_size: -
j_call: TRBJ2-1
d_call: TRBD2
v_call: TRBV11-2

cdr3_aa: CASSPDSSNQPQHF
cdr3_nt: TGTGCCAGCAGCCCCGACAGTAGCAATCAGCCCCAGCATTTT
clone_size: once
j_call: TRBJ1-5
d_call: -
v_call: TRBV3-1/TRBV3-2

cdr3_aa: CASSDGTVNTEAFF
cdr3_nt: TGTGCCAGCAGCGACGGGACAGTGAACACTGAAGCTTTCTTT
clone_size: -
j_call: TRBJ1-1
d_call: TRBD1
v_call: TRBV9

cdr3_aa: CASSLDRGSYEQFF
cdr3_nt: TGTGCCAGCAGCTTGGACAGGGGGTCGTATGAGCAGTTCTTC
clone_size: once
j_call: TRBJ2-1
d_call: TRBD1
v_call: TRBV5-4

cdr3_aa: CASSPDLGGTHSPLHF
cdr3_nt: TGTGCCAGCTCACCAGATTTAGGGGGTACTCATTCACCCCTCCACTTT
clone_size: -
j_call: TRBJ1-6
d_call: -
v_call: TRBV18

cdr3_aa: CASSQITSYEQYF
cdr3_nt: TGTGCCAGCAGCCAGATAACTAGCTACGAGCAGTACTTC
clone_size: -
j_call: TRBJ2-7
d_call: -
v_call: TRBV3-1/TRBV3-2

cdr3_aa: CASSAYSGELFF
cdr3_nt: TGTGCCAGCAGCGCCTATAGCGGGGAGCTGTTTTTT
clone_size: -
j_call: TRBJ2-2
d_call: -
v_call: TRBV2

cdr3_aa: CASRGLAEAFF
cdr3_nt: TGTGCCAGCAGGGGCTTGGCTGAAGCTTTCTTT
clone_size: -
j_call: TRBJ1-1
d_call: -
v_call: TRBV6-5

cdr3_aa: CASSGNRGKEKLFF
cdr3_nt: TGTGCCAGCAGCGGGAACAGGGGCAAGGAAAAACTGTTTTTT
clone_size: once
j_call: TRBJ1-4
d_call: TRBD1
v_call: TRBV28

cdr3_aa: CASRKTGEYGYTF
cdr3_nt: TGTGCCAGTAGAAAAACAGGGGAATATGGCTACACCTTC
clone_size: -
j_call: TRBJ1-2
d_call: TRBD1
v_call: TRBV19

cdr3_aa: CASSLPVYNEQFF
cdr3_nt: TGTGCCAGCAGTTTACCCGTCTACAATGAGCAGTTCTTC
clone_size: -
j_call: TRBJ2-1
d_call: -
v_call: TRBV28

cdr3_aa: CASSLTSLMYNEQFF
cdr3_nt: TGTGCCAGCAGCCTCACTAGCTTAATGTACAATGAGCAGTTCTTC
clone_size: -
j_call: TRBJ2-1
d_call: -
v_call: TRBV28

cdr3_aa: CASSLDGGNRGRLSGYTF
cdr3_nt: TGTGCCAGCAGCTTAGACGGGGGTAACAGGGGGCGCCTAAGTGGCTACACCTTC
clone_size: -
j_call: TRBJ1-2
d_call: TRBD1
v_call: TRBV7-8

cdr3_aa: CASSQDFLAGGVGELFF
cdr3_nt: TGTGCCAGCAGCCAAGATTTTCTAGCGGGAGGGGTCGGGGAGCTGTTTTTT
clone_size: once
j_call: TRBJ2-2
d_call: TRBD2
v_call: TRBV3-1/TRBV3-2

cdr3_aa: CASSLGRNTEAFF
cdr3_nt: TGTGCCAGCAGCTTAGGCAGGAACACTGAAGCTTTCTTT
clone_size: -
j_call: TRBJ1-1
d_call: -
v_call: TRBV7-2

cdr3_aa: CASLANNEQFF
cdr3_nt: TGTGCCAGCCTAGCGAACAATGAGCAGTTCTTC
clone_size: -
j_call: TRBJ2-1
d_call: -
v_call: TRBV6-5

cdr3_aa: CASSFGTGGIDEQYF
cdr3_nt: TGTGCCAGCAGCTTCGGGACAGGGGGAATTGACGAGCAGTACTTC
clone_size: -
j_call: TRBJ2-7
d_call: TRBD1
v_call: TRBV11-2

cdr3_aa: CASSLFDEQYF
cdr3_nt: TGTGCCAGCAGCTTATTCGACGAGCAGTACTTC
clone_size: -
j_call: TRBJ2-7
d_call: -
v_call: TRBV7-9

cdr3_aa: CASSQDRAGLAGELFF
cdr3_nt: TGCGCCAGCAGCCAAGATCGGGCAGGGTTGGCCGGGGAGCTGTTTTTT
clone_size: -
j_call: TRBJ2-2
d_call: -
v_call: TRBV4-1

cdr3_aa: CASSVLTSGGSYEQYF
cdr3_nt: TGTGCCAGCAGTGTCCTGACTAGCGGGGGCTCCTACGAGCAGTACTTC
clone_size: -
j_call: TRBJ2-7
d_call: TRBD2
v_call: TRBV25-1

cdr3_aa: CASSLRGPSSGNTIYF
cdr3_nt: TGTGCCAGCAGTTTAAGGGGCCCCTCCTCTGGAAACACCATATATTTT
clone_size: -
j_call: TRBJ1-3
d_call: -
v_call: TRBV28

cdr3_aa: CASSLVALASTYEQYF
cdr3_nt: TGTGCCAGCAGCTTAGTCGCGTTAGCCTCAACCTACGAGCAGTACTTC
clone_size: -
j_call: TRBJ2-7
d_call: -
v_call: TRBV7-2

cdr3_aa: CASTPGMTALNTGELFF
cdr3_nt: TGTGCCAGCACCCCTGGCATGACAGCGCTCAACACCGGGGAGCTGTTTTTT
clone_size: -
j_call: TRBJ2-2
d_call: -
v_call: TRBV25-1

cdr3_aa: CASSLEGGPNEQFF
cdr3_nt: TGTGCCAGCAGCTTAGAAGGCGGTCCCAATGAGCAGTTCTTC
clone_size: once
j_call: TRBJ2-1
d_call: -
v_call: TRBV11-3

cdr3_aa: CASSLGQGNGYTF
cdr3_nt: TGTGCCAGCAGTTTAGGCCAGGGTAATGGCTACACCTTC
clone_size: -
j_call: TRBJ1-2
d_call: -
v_call: TRBV27

cdr3_aa: CASSLAVSGPANGYTF
cdr3_nt: TGCGCCAGCAGCTTGGCCGTTTCAGGTCCAGCTAATGGCTACACCTTC
clone_size: -
j_call: TRBJ1-2
d_call: -
v_call: TRBV5-1

cdr3_aa: CSASETMKNTIYF
cdr3_nt: TGCAGTGCTAGTGAGACTATGAAAAACACCATATATTTT
clone_size: few
j_call: TRBJ1-3
d_call: -
v_call: TRBV20-1

cdr3_aa: CASSYLKGGVYEQYF
cdr3_nt: TGTGCCAGCAGTTACCTGAAAGGGGGCGTCTACGAGCAGTACTTC
clone_size: -
j_call: TRBJ2-7
d_call: TRBD1
v_call: TRBV6-2/TRBV6-3

cdr3_aa: CASSHGIQGDGYTF
cdr3_nt: TGCGCCAGCAGCCACGGGATTCAGGGGGATGGCTACACCTTC
clone_size: -
j_call: TRBJ1-2
d_call: TRBD1
v_call: TRBV5-1

cdr3_aa: CASSLGQGVYNEQFF
cdr3_nt: TGTGCCAGCAGCCTAGGACAGGGGGTTTACAATGAGCAGTTCTTC
clone_size: -
j_call: TRBJ2-1
d_call: TRBD1
v_call: TRBV11-3

cdr3_aa: CASSLGGFPYNEQFF
cdr3_nt: TGTGCCAGCAGCTTGGGCGGGTTCCCCTACAATGAGCAGTTCTTC
clone_size: -
j_call: TRBJ2-1
d_call: -
v_call: TRBV5-4

cdr3_aa: CASSNLARSTDTQYF
cdr3_nt: TGTGCCAGTAGTAACCTAGCGAGAAGCACAGATACGCAGTATTTT
clone_size: -
j_call: TRBJ2-3
d_call: -
v_call: TRBV19

cdr3_aa: CASSFGTGGFGAFF
cdr3_nt: TGTGCCAGCAGCTTCGGGACAGGGGGTTTTGGGGCTTTCTTT
clone_size: -
j_call: TRBJ1-1
d_call: TRBD1
v_call: TRBV5-6

cdr3_aa: CASSQPLYNEQFF
cdr3_nt: TGCGCCAGCAGCCAACCCTTATACAATGAGCAGTTCTTC
clone_size: -
j_call: TRBJ2-1
d_call: -
v_call: TRBV4-1

cdr3_aa: CAREGYPKTGNEKLFF
cdr3_nt: TGTGCCAGAGAGGGTTATCCTAAGACAGGGAATGAAAAACTGTTTTTT
clone_size: -
j_call: TRBJ1-4
d_call: TRBD1
v_call: TRBV5-3

cdr3_aa: CASSPPAGQGAGNTIYF
cdr3_nt: TGTGCCAGCTCACCACCGGCTGGCCAGGGGGCTGGAAACACCATATATTTT
clone_size: -
j_call: TRBJ1-3
d_call: TRBD1
v_call: TRBV18

cdr3_aa: CASREALAKNIQYF
cdr3_nt: TGTGCCAGCAGGGAGGCACTAGCCAAAAACATTCAGTACTTC
clone_size: -
j_call: TRBJ2-4
d_call: -
v_call: TRBV28

cdr3_aa: CASSLTGKSSYNEQFF
cdr3_nt: TGTGCCAGCAGCTTGACAGGGAAAAGCTCCTACAATGAGCAGTTCTTC
clone_size: -
j_call: TRBJ2-1
d_call: -
v_call: TRBV5-4

cdr3_aa: CASSYTGGSSYEQYF
cdr3_nt: TGCGCCAGCAGCTATACAGGGGGATCCTCCTACGAGCAGTACTTC
clone_size: few
j_call: TRBJ2-7
d_call: TRBD1
v_call: TRBV5-1

cdr3_aa: CSVGTDNTGELFF
cdr3_nt: TGCAGCGTAGGGACAGACAACACCGGGGAGCTGTTTTTT
clone_size: -
j_call: TRBJ2-2
d_call: TRBD1
v_call: TRBV29-1

cdr3_aa: CASSPSGRPYGYTF
cdr3_nt: TGTGCCAGCAGCCCCTCGGGGAGACCCTATGGCTACACCTTC
clone_size: -
j_call: TRBJ1-2
d_call: -
v_call: TRBV14

cdr3_aa: CASSLDPRSYEQYF
cdr3_nt: TGTGCCAGCAGCTTAGATCCCAGATCCTACGAGCAGTACTTC
clone_size: -
j_call: TRBJ2-7
d_call: -
v_call: TRBV11-2